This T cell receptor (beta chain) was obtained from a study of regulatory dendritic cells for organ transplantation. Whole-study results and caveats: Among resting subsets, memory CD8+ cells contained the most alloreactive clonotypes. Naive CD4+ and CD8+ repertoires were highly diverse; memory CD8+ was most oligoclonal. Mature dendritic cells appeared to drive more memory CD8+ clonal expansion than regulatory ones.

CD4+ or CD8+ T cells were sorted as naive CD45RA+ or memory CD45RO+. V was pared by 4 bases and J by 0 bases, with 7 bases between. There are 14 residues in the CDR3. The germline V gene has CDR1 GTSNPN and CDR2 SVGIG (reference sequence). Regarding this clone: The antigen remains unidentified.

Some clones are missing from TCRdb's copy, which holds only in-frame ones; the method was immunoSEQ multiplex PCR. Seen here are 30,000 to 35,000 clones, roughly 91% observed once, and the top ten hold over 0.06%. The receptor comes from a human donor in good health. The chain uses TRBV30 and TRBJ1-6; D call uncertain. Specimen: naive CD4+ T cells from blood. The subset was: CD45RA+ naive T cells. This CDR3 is CAWNRDSYNSPLHF. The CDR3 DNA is TGTGCCTGGAATCGGGACTCCTATAATTCACCCCTCCACTTT. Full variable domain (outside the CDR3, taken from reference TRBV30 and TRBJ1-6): SQTIHQWPATLVQPVGSPLSLECTVEGTSNPNLYWYRQAAGRGLQLLFYSVGIGQISSEVPQNLSASRPQDRQFILSSKKLLLSDSGFYLCAWNRDSYNSPLHFGNGTRLTVT.